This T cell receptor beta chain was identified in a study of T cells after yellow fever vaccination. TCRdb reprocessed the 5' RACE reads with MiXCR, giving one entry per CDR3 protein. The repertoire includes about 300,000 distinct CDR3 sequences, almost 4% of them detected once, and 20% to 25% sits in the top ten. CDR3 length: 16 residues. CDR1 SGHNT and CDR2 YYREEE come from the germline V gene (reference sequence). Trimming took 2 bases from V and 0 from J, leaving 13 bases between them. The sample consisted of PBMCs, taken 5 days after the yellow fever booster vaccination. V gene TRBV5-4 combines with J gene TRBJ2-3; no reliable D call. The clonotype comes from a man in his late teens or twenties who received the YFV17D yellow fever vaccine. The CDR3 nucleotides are TGTGCCAGCAGCTTTTCGTTCGATCCTAGCACAGATACGCAGTATTTT. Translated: CASSFSFDPSTDTQYF.